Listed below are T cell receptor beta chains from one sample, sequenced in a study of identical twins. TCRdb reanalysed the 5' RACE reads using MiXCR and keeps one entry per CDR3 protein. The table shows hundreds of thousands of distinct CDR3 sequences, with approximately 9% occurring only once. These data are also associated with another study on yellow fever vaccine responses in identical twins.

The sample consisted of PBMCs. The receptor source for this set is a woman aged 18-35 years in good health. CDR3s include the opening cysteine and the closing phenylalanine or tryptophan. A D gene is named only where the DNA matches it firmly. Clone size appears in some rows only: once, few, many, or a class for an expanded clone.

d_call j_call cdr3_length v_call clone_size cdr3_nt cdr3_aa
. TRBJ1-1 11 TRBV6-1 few TGTGCCAGCACCGGGCGGGCTGAAGCTTTCTTT CASTGRAEAFF
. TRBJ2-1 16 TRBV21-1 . TGTGCCAGCAGCAAGGGTTTAGCGGGTTACTACAATGAGCAGTTCTTC CASSKGLAGYYNEQFF
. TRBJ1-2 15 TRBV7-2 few TGTGCCAGCAGCCGAGAAAGGACAGTCACCTATGGCTACACCTTC CASSRERTVTYGYTF
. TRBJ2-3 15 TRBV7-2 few TGTGCCAGCAGCTTAGCTAGGGGGAGTGCAGATACGCAGTATTTT CASSLARGSADTQYF
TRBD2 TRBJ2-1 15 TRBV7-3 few TGTGCCAGCAGCTTATCTAGCGGGGGCCCAAATGAGCAGTTCTTC CASSLSSGGPNEQFF
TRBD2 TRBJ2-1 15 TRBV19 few TGTGCCAGTAGTGTAGGGAGCGGGGGGGCCTTTGAGCAGTTCTTC CASSVGSGGAFEQFF
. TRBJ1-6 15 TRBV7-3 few TGTGCCAGCAGCTTGGGGGGGACGGTGAATTCACCCCTCCACTTT CASSLGGTVNSPLHF
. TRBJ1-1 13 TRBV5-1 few TGCGCCAGCAGCGGCACACCTGGGACTGAAGCTTTCTTT CASSGTPGTEAFF
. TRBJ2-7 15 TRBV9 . TGTGCCAGCAGCGTAGGAGGGTGGCCTACCTACGAGCAGTACTTC CASSVGGWPTYEQYF
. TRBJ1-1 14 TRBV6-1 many TGTGCCAGCAGTGTCGGGACCGAGAACACTGAAGCTTTCTTT CASSVGTENTEAFF
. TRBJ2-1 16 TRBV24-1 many TGTGCCACCAGTGATTTGCAGATGGGGGTCTACAATGAGCAGTTCTTC CATSDLQMGVYNEQFF
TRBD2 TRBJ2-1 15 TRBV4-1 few TGCGCCAGCAGCCAAGCCGCGGGAGCTTACAATGAGCAGTTCTTC CASSQAAGAYNEQFF
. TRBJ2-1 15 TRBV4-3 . TGCGCCAGCAGCCGGGGAGCGATTGGGGAAGATGAGCAGTTCTTC CASSRGAIGEDEQFF
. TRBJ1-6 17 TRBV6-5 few TGTGCCAGCAGTTACTCGACACCGGGAGGGAACCATTCACCCCTCCACTTT CASSYSTPGGNHSPLHF
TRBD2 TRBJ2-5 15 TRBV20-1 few TGCAGTGCAGGGACTAGAAGAGGTGGGAGGGAGACCCAGTACTTC CSAGTRRGGRETQYF
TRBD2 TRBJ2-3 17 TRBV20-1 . TGCAGTGCTAGATCTCTACTAGCGGGGGTTCGCGGGGATACGCAGTATTTT CSARSLLAGVRGDTQYF
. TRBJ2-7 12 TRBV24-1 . TGTGCCACCAGTGACTCATCATCCGTGCAGTACTTC CATSDSSSVQYF
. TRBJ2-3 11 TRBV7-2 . TGTGCCAGCAGCGGGGGGCATACGCAGTATTTT CASSGGHTQYF
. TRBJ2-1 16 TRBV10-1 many TGCGCCAGCAGTGAGTCTGTGGTAGCGGTTTACAATGAGCAGTTCTTC CASSESVVAVYNEQFF
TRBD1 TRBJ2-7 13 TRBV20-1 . TGCAGTGCTGCGGGACAGGGGACCTACGAGCAGTACTTC CSAAGQGTYEQYF
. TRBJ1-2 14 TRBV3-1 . TGTGCCAGCAGCCAAGGAATGGGAGAGTATGGCTACACCTTC CASSQGMGEYGYTF
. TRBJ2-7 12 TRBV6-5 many TGTGCCAGTACGGACCTCTCCTACGAGCAGTACTTC CASTDLSYEQYF
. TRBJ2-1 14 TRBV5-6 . TGTGCCAGCAGCTTATCCCCTAAAGGTAATGAGCAGTTCTTC CASSLSPKGNEQFF
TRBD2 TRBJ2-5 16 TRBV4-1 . TGCGCCAGCAGCCAGGGGACTAGCGGGGTCTGGGAGACCCAGTACTTC CASSQGTSGVWETQYF
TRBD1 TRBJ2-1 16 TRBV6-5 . TGTGCCAGCAGTTACTCGATAGGGACAGGGGGCGATGAGCAGTTCTTC CASSYSIGTGGDEQFF
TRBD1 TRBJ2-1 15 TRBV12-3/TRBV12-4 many TGTGCCAGCAGTTTAAGGACAGGGGCGGCCGATGAGCAGTTCTTC CASSLRTGAADEQFF
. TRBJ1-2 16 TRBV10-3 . TGTGCCATCAGTGAGTCGACGGACAGCCCTAACTATGGCTACACCTTC CAISESTDSPNYGYTF
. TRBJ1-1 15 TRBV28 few TGTGCCAGCAGTTTGGTATTAGGGGTAAACACTGAAGCTTTCTTT CASSLVLGVNTEAFF
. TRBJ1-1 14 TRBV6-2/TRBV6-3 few TGTGCCAGCAGCCTAGGGGAAAGGGACACTGAAGCTTTCTTT CASSLGERDTEAFF
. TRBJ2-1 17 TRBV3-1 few TGTGCCAGCAGCCGCCGTTTGACAGTAAACAATGATGTGGAGCAGTTCTTC CASSRRLTVNNDVEQFF
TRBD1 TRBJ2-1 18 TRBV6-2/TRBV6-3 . TGTGCCAGCAGTTATTGGACAGGGAAACGGAGGTCCTACAATGAGCAGTTCTTC CASSYWTGKRRSYNEQFF
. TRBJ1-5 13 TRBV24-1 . TGTGCCACCAGTCCGGGTGGCAATCAGCCCCAGCATTTT CATSPGGNQPQHF
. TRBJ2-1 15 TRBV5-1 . TGCGCCAGCAGCCCGGAGGGGTTAAGGGCCAATGAGCAGTTCTTC CASSPEGLRANEQFF
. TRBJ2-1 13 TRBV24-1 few TGTGCCACCAGTGATTCTTCCGTAGCGTTTCAGTTCTTC CATSDSSVAFQFF
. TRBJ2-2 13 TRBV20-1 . TGCAGTGCTAGAGATCAAATGACCGGGGAGCTGTTTTTT CSARDQMTGELFF
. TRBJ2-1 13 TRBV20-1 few TGCAGTGCTATTGACCCGCGACGCAATGAGCAGTTCTTC CSAIDPRRNEQFF
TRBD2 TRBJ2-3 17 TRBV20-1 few TGCAGTGCTAAGCTAGCGGGGGGAATCCCGGGCACAGATACGCAGTATTTT CSAKLAGGIPGTDTQYF
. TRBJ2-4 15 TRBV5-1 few TGCGCCAGCAGGCCTCCGGGGGGCAACAAAAACATTCAGTACTTC CASRPPGGNKNIQYF
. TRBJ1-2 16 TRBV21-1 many TGTGCCAGCAGCAAAACCGCGGGGCAGGAGGAATATGGCTACACCTTC CASSKTAGQEEYGYTF
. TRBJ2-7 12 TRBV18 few TGTGCCAGCTCCCACGAGTTTGGCGAGCAGTACTTC CASSHEFGEQYF
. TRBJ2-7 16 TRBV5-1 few TGCGCCAGCAGCTCTGATCCGGGACTTATGTCTTACGAGCAGTACTTC CASSSDPGLMSYEQYF
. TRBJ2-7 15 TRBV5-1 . TGCGCCAGCAGCTTAACAATCACCCCGTCCTACGAGCAGTACTTC CASSLTITPSYEQYF
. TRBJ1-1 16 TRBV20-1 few TGCAGTGCCCAGCCGACTAAGGGACATAAGAACACTGAAGCTTTCTTT CSAQPTKGHKNTEAFF
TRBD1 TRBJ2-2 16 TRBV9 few TGTGCCAGCAGCGCACCGGGACAGGGGGCTCCCGGGGAGCTGTTTTTT CASSAPGQGAPGELFF
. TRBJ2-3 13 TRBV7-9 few TGTGCCAGCAGCTCGGACGGCCCGATAAAGGTGTATTTT CASSSDGPIKVYF